The clone carrying this TCR beta chain has more than one count but fewer than ten. The antigen is undetermined. This sample is part of a study of T cells after yellow fever vaccination. The study's findings and limits: The secondary T-cell response peaked on day 5, not day 15, but was weaker.

With 1 base removed from V and 4 bases from J, the gap between germline ends came to 14 bases. Germline V gene lookup returns CDR1 MDHEN and CDR2 SYDVKM. This CDR3 has 16 amino acids. TCRdb passed the 5' RACE reads through MiXCR, listing each CDR3 protein once. The sample yields some 290,000 distinct CDR3 sequences, about 10% seen once. The clonotype was recovered from a man in his late teens or twenties who received the YFV17D yellow fever vaccine. Sequenced here: CD4+ T cells sorted from PBMCs, sampled 45 days after the yellow fever booster vaccination. V gene TRBV28 combines with J gene TRBJ1-3, with D uncertain. CDR3 DNA sequence: TGTGCCAGCAGTTTATCGGCGGGGATGGGGGGAAACACCATATATTTT. Protein product: CASSLSAGMGGNTIYF.